The 7 T cell receptor beta chains below come from one sample, sequenced in a study of T cell repertoires in cytomegalovirus infection. Their cognate antigens are unknown. TCRdb processed the reads anew with MiXCR; each CDR3 protein has one entry. Of roughly 990,000 distinct CDR3 sequences listed, 30% to 40% are singletons. Sample: cultured CD8+ T cells from PBMCs, taken from culture after CMV antigen stimulation. The receptor source for this set is a human donor in good health (CMV status not recorded). Some clones in this sample may be carry-over from other donors' samples.

This clonotype was observed a handful of times. The gene calls are TRBV7-6 and TRBJ1-6, with 11 bases fitting TRBD1. The CDR3 runs to 18 residues. The V segment lost 0 bases and the J segment 7 bases; nucleotides outside the gene matches: 8. Germline CDR1 is SGHVS and CDR2 is FNYEAQ. The CDR3 DNA follows: TGTGCCAGCAGCTTAGCTCCCGGGACAGGGGGAAAAAATTCACCCCTCCACTTT. It translates to CASSLAPGTGGKNSPLHF.

A few counts support this clonotype. V usage is TRBV4-1 and J usage is TRBJ2-6; 7 nucleotides agree with TRBD1. Germline V lookup: CDR1 MGHRA, CDR2 YSYEKL. The trim removed 3 bases at V and 2 bases at J, leaving 4 bases unmatched. CDR3 length: 16 amino acids. CDR3 bases: TGCGCCAGCAGCCATAAAGACAGGGCTGGGGCCAACGTCCTGACTTTC. Protein: CASSHKDRAGANVLTF.

The sample holds many counts of this clonotype. The J gene is TRBJ1-2, the V gene TRBV7-2, with TRBD1 matching 8 bases. This CDR3 contains 18 residues. V gave up 2 bases and J gave up 2 bases; unmatched junction bases: 13. Germline CDR1 is SGHTA and CDR2 is FQGNSA. DNA of the CDR3: TGTGCCAGCAGCTTAACAGGACAGGGATTTGGGTTCAACTATGGCTACACCTTC. This gives the protein CASSLTGQGFGFNYGYTF.

The chain has TRBV12-3 or TRBV12-4 and TRBJ1-2; TRBD1 is a possible D gene (6 bases). This CDR3 spans 11 amino acids. Trimming left V 10 bases short and J 8 bases short, with 14 bases between. This CDR3 is CATHPGGGYTF. The DNA for the CDR3 is TGTGCCACGCATCCGGGGGGCGGCTACACCTTC.

The chain is built from TRBV20-1 and TRBJ2-1; 9 bases are a match to TRBD1. Trimming cost V 3 bases and J 3 bases; bases outside gene matches: 9. CDR3 size: 16 residues. Germline V gives CDR1 DFQATT, CDR2 SNEGSKA (reference sequence). The CDR3 DNA sequence: TGCAGTGCTAGTTCTCCGGGACAGGGAGACTACAATGAGCAGTTCTTC. This translates into CSASSPGQGDYNEQFF.

The chain joins TRBV6-5 to TRBJ1-2; D is unresolved. Trimming removed 2 bases from V and 7 bases from J, with 11 bases in between. Per germline, CDR1 MNHEY and CDR2 SVGAGI. The CDR3 contains 13 residues. The CDR3 here is CASSYSPEGGYTF. The CDR3 coding sequence is TGTGCCAGCAGTTACAGCCCCGAGGGTGGCTACACCTTC.

Many counts were recorded for this clonotype. The chain links TRBV7-2 to TRBJ2-7; tentative D call: TRBD1 (6 bases). CDR3 length: 13 residues. Trimming shortened V by 4 bases and J by 2 bases, and 9 bases separated the two germline ends. Looked up from germline, CDR1 is SGHTA and CDR2 is FQGNSA. The CDR3 DNA reads TGTGCCAGCAGCTGGGGACACACCTACGAGCAGTACTTC. This sequence encodes CASSWGHTYEQYF. Complete variable domain (other parts from reference TRBV7-2 and TRBJ2-7): GAGVSQSPSNKVTEKGKDVELRCDPISGHTALYWYRQSLGQGLEFLIYFQGNSAPDKSGLPSDRFSAERTGGSVSTLTIQRTQQEDSAVYLCASSWGHTYEQYFGPGTRLTVT.